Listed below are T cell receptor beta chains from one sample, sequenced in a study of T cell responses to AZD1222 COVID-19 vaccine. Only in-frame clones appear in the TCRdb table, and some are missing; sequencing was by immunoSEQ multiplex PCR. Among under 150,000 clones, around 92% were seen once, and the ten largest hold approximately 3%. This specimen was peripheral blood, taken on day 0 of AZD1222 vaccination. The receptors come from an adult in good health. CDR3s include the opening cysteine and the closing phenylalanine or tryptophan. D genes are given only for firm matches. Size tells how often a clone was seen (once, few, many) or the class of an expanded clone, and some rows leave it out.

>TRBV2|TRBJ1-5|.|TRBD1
CASSGGQGGNQPQHF
TGTGCCAGCAGTGGGGGACAGGGCGGTAATCAGCCCCAGCATTTT
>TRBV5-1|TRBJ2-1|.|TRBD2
CASSPTSGVSYNEQFF
TGCGCCAGCAGCCCGACTAGCGGGGTTTCCTACAATGAGCAGTTCTTC
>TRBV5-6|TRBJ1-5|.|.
CASSRTDGPQPQHF
TGTGCCAGCAGCCGGACTGACGGCCCACAGCCCCAGCATTTT
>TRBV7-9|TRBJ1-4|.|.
CASSLGGTADATNEKLFF
TGTGCCAGCAGCTTAGGGGGGACGGCCGATGCAACTAATGAAAAACTGTTTTTT
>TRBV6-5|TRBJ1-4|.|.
CAAGARELFF
TGTGCAGCGGGGGCGCGGGAACTGTTTTTT
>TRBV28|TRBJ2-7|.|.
CASSSPGRREQYF
TGTGCCAGCAGTTCCCCGGGGCGCCGGGAGCAGTACTTC
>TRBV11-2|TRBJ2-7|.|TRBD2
CASRSPGLAKGSYEQYF
TGTGCCAGCAGATCACCGGGACTAGCAAAAGGTTCCTACGAGCAGTACTTC
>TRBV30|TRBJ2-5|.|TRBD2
CAWSSSGTLTQYF
TGTGCCTGGAGTTCTAGCGGGACGTTGACCCAGTACTTC
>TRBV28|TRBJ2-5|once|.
CASSLRGREETQYF
TGTGCCAGCAGTCTAAGGGGCAGGGAAGAGACCCAGTACTTC
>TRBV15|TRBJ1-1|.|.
CATSSGHTEAFF
TGTGCCACCAGCAGCGGGCACACTGAAGCTTTCTTT
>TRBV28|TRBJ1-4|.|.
CASSLFTGSSNEKLFF
TGTGCCAGCAGTTTATTTACGGGCTCGAGTAATGAAAAACTGTTTTTT
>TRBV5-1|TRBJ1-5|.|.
CASSLDRSQPQHF
TGCGCCAGCAGCTTGGACAGGTCTCAGCCCCAGCATTTT
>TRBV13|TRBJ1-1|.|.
CASSLSGAETEAFF
TGTGCCAGCAGCTTATCGGGGGCAGAGACTGAAGCTTTCTTT
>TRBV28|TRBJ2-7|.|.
CASSLGQWMIYEQYF
TGTGCCAGCAGTTTAGGTCAGTGGATGATCTACGAGCAGTACTTC
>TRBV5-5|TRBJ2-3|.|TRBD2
CASTTLRGLAGTDTQYF
TGTGCCAGCACCACTCTACGAGGACTAGCGGGTACAGATACGCAGTATTTT
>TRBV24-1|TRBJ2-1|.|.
CATSDLGNEQFF
TGTGCCACCAGTGATTTAGGCAATGAGCAGTTCTTC
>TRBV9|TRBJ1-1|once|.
CASSSPGAGLNTEAFF
TGTGCCAGCAGCTCACCTGGGGCGGGGTTGAACACTGAAGCTTTCTTT
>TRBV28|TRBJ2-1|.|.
CASRYRRGAYNEQFF
TGTGCCAGCAGGTATCGCAGGGGCGCCTACAATGAGCAGTTCTTC
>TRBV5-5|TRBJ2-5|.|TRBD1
CASSLRTGQETQYF
TGTGCCAGCAGCTTAAGGACAGGGCAAGAGACCCAGTACTTC
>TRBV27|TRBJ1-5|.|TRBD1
CASRGTGGRRPQHF
TGTGCCAGCAGGGGGACAGGGGGCCGTCGGCCCCAGCATTTT
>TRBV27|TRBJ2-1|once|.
CASSYYPSNEQFF
TGTGCCAGCAGTTATTACCCTAGTAATGAGCAGTTCTTC
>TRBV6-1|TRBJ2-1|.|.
CASSEGGGFNNEQFF
TGTGCCAGCAGTGAAGGGGGTGGGTTCAACAATGAGCAGTTCTTC
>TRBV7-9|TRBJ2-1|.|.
CASRPLIGGNEQFF
TGTGCCAGCAGGCCGCTCATAGGTGGCAATGAGCAGTTCTTC
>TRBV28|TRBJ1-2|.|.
CASSSGFGYTF
TGTGCCAGCAGCTCGGGGTTTGGCTACACCTTC
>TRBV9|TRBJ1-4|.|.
CASSVGGLNEKLFF
TGTGCCAGCAGCGTAGGCGGCCTTAATGAAAAACTGTTTTTT
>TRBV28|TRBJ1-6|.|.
CASSLRGSYNSPLHF
TGTGCCAGCAGTTTAAGGGGGTCCTATAATTCACCCCTCCACTTT
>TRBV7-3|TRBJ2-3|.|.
CASSPWESLADTQYF
TGTGCCAGCAGCCCCTGGGAGTCCCTCGCAGATACGCAGTATTTT
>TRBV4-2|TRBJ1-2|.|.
CASSQEVSDSLGEYGYTF
TGTGCCAGCAGCCAAGAAGTGTCGGACAGTCTGGGAGAGTATGGCTACACCTTC
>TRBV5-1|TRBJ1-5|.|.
CASSAYSEGQPQHF
TGCGCCAGCAGCGCGTACAGTGAGGGTCAGCCCCAGCATTTT
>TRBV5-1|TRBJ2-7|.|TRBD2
CASSEGLVAYEQYF
TGCGCCAGCAGCGAGGGACTAGTAGCCTACGAGCAGTACTTC
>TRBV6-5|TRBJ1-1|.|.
CASSYSRGSEAFF
TGTGCCAGCAGTTACTCCCGAGGTTCTGAAGCTTTCTTT
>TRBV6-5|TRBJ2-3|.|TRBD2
CASRLAGVKDTQYF
TGTGCCAGCAGACTAGCGGGAGTAAAAGATACGCAGTATTTT
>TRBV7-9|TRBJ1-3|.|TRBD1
CASSPTGLSGNTIYF
TGTGCCAGCAGCCCGACAGGGCTCTCTGGAAACACCATATATTTT
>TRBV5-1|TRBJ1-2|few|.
CASSSSAGAYGYTF
TGCGCCAGCAGCTCGAGCGCAGGGGCCTATGGCTACACCTTC
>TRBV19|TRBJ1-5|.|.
CASSMKATALNQPQHF
TGTGCCAGTAGTATGAAGGCGACAGCCCTAAATCAGCCCCAGCATTTT
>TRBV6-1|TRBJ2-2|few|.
CASSDRDTGELFF
TGTGCCAGCAGTGACAGGGACACCGGGGAGCTGTTTTTT
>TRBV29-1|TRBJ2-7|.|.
CSVDDNVFHEQYF
TGCAGCGTTGATGATAATGTATTCCACGAGCAGTACTTC
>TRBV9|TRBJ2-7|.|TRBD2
CASSVAPTSGYEQYF
TGTGCCAGCAGCGTAGCCCCCACTAGCGGCTACGAGCAGTACTTC
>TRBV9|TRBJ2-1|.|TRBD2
CASSVGTSGKDDEQFF
TGTGCCAGCAGCGTAGGGACTAGCGGGAAGGATGATGAGCAGTTCTTC
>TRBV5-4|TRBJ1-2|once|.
CASSRTVLNYGYTF
TGTGCCAGCAGCCGAACCGTCCTTAACTATGGCTACACCTTC
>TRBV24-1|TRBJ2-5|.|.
CATKAKETQYF
TGTGCCACCAAGGCAAAAGAGACCCAGTACTTC
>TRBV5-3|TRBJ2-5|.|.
CARRGSGQETQYF
TGTGCCAGAAGGGGAAGTGGGCAAGAGACCCAGTACTTC
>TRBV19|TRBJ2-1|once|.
CASSIRGLLEQFF
TGTGCCAGTAGTATAAGGGGCCTTCTGGAGCAGTTCTTC
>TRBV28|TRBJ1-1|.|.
CASSSKAFF
TGTGCCAGCAGTTCTAAGGCTTTCTTT
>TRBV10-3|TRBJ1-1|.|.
CAISEPYLGGAFF
TGTGCCATCAGTGAGCCGTACCTAGGTGGGGCTTTCTTT
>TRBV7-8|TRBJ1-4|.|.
CASGLRSSLNEKLFF
TGTGCCAGCGGTTTGCGGTCCAGCCTTAATGAAAAACTGTTTTTT